The TCR beta chain under discussion was sequenced for a study of T cell changes during pregnancy in multiple sclerosis. The CDR3 loop spans 16 amino acids. The germline V gene has CDR1 LGHNA and CDR2 YNFKEQ. V lost 0 bases, J lost 1 base, and 2 bases stayed unmatched. The assay was immunoSEQ multiplex PCR, and TCRdb's table has in-frame clones only and misses some. The table has 40,000 to 60,000 clones, approximately 90% seen once. This clone was seen repeatedly, ten times or more. The source is a female donor with multiple sclerosis, enrolled in a pregnancy study. The chain joins TRBV4-2 to TRBJ2-5; TRBD1 matches at 10 bases. The specimen was CD8+ T cells from peripheral blood mononuclear cells, collected in the second trimester of pregnancy. For the CDR3, the DNA is TGTGCCAGCAGCCAAGAGGGACAGGGGACCCAAGAGACCCAGTACTTC. Its translation: CASSQEGQGTQETQYF.